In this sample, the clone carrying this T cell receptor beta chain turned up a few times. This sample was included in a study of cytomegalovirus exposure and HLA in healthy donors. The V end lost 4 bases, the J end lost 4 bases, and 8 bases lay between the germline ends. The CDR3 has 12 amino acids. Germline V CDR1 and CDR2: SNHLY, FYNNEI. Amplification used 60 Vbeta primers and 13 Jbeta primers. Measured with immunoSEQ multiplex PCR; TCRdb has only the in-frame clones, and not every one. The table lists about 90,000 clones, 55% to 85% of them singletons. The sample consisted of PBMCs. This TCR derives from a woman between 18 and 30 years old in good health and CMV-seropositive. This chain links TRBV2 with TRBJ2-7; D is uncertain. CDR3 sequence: CASSVSPYEQYF. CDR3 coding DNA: TGTGCCAGCAGTGTATCTCCGTACGAGCAGTACTTC.